The 13 T cell receptor beta chains in this list originate from one sample, sequenced in a study of T cell repertoires in cytomegalovirus infection. TCRdb re-called the reads through MiXCR, storing one row per CDR3 protein. The sample carries 310,000 or so distinct CDR3 sequences, 15% to 20% recorded once. The sequenced sample consisted of PBMCs. The receptors were sampled from a human donor in good health (CMV status not recorded). Some clones in this sample may be carry-over from other donors' samples.

Ten or more counts support this clonotype. V is TRBV28 and J is TRBJ2-1, with 7 bases identical to TRBD2. Germline V gene sequence: CDR1 MDHEN, CDR2 SYDVKM. Trimming took 4 bases from V and 7 from J; bases not matched to a gene: 10. The CDR3 length is 15 residues. The CDR3 DNA sequence: TGTGCCAGCAGTTCCCCAAGCGGGGCGATAAATGAGCAGTTCTTC. Translated: CASSSPSGAINEQFF.

The J gene is TRBJ2-1, the V gene TRBV19; 9 nucleotides agree with TRBD2. This CDR3 is 15 amino acids long. Germline lookup yields CDR1 LNHDA and CDR2 SQIVND (reference sequence). J was trimmed by 4 bases and V by 4 bases; bases with no gene match: 5. The CDR3 DNA sequence: TGTGCCAGTAGTACCAGCGGGGGGCCTTACAATGAGCAGTTCTTC. Protein sequence: CASSTSGGPYNEQFF. Together with reference TRBV19 and TRBJ2-1, the CDR3 gives the full variable domain: DGGITQSPKYLFRKEGQNVTLSCEQNLNHDAMYWYRQDPGQGLRLIYYSQIVNDFQKGDIAEGYSVSREKKESFPLTVTSAQKNPTAFYLCASSTSGGPYNEQFFGPGTRLTVL.

This clonotype came up many times. V usage is TRBV20-1 and J usage is TRBJ2-5, with D tentatively TRBD2 (6 bases). Trimming cost V 5 bases and J 2 bases, with 24 bases left between them. There are 17 residues in the CDR3. Germline V gene sequence: CDR1 DFQATT, CDR2 SNEGSKA (reference sequence). Here the CDR3 reads CSARRADGQGGQETQYF. CDR3 DNA sequence: TGCAGTGCTCGTCGAGCAGACGGGCAGGGAGGACAAGAGACCCAGTACTTC.

The genes are TRBV20-1 and TRBJ2-3; D ambiguous. The CDR3 spans 14 residues. Trimming cost V 5 bases and J 1 base, with 13 bases left between them. Germline values: CDR1 DFQATT, CDR2 SNEGSKA (reference sequence). CDR3 nucleotides: TGCAGTGCTTCCTTGGGGTGGGGCACAGATACGCAGTATTTT. Encoded protein: CSASLGWGTDTQYF.

V is TRBV18 and J is TRBJ1-4, with a possible D match to TRBD1 (5 bases). Germline V gives CDR1 KGHSH, CDR2 LQKENI. The CDR3 is made up of 14 amino acids. V shed 1 base and J shed 5 bases, with 8 bases lying between them. The CDR3 bases are TGTGCCAGCTCACCACTGCGGGGGAATGAAAAACTGTTTTTT. Amino acids: CASSPLRGNEKLFF.

V is TRBV27 and J is TRBJ2-1; 8 nucleotides line up with TRBD2. This CDR3 comprises 14 residues. Germline lookup yields CDR1 MNHEY and CDR2 SMNVEV (reference sequence). V shed 6 bases and J 4 bases; nucleotides not matched to a gene: 5. CDR3 nucleotide sequence: TGTGCCAGCAGATCGGGGGGGTTTTACAATGAGCAGTTCTTC. Its translation is CASRSGGFYNEQFF.

This clonotype was observed a handful of times. V gene TRBV6-5 combines with J gene TRBJ2-3; TRBD2 matches at 13 bases. V lost 6 bases to trimming and J lost 2 bases; unmatched junction nucleotides: 11. The CDR3 extends over 18 amino acids. The germline CDR1 and CDR2 sequences are MNHEY and SVGAGI. The CDR3, as DNA: TGTGCCAGCAGCTCCGGGACTAGCGGGGCTGGGTTCACAGATACGCAGTATTTT. Translating gives CASSSGTSGAGFTDTQYF.

At least ten counts were recorded for this clonotype. The V gene is TRBV7-6, the J gene TRBJ2-7; D is ambiguous. V was shortened by 3 bases and J by 4 bases, with 10 bases between the two germline ends. The CDR3 consists of 13 residues. CDR1 and CDR2 (germline): SGHVS, FNYEAQ. The CDR3 sequence: CASSFSVEYEQYF. The DNA of the CDR3 is TGTGCCAGCAGCTTCTCGGTGGAGTACGAGCAGTACTTC.

The rearrangement uses TRBV18 and TRBJ2-1, with 12 nucleotides matching TRBD2. Trimming at V came to 1 base and at J to 3 bases, leaving 4 bases not matched to a gene. The CDR3 loop spans 17 amino acids. From germline, CDR1 is KGHSH and CDR2 LQKENI. CDR3 loop: CASSPRLAGGDYNEQFF. Written as DNA, the CDR3 is TGTGCCAGCTCACCACGGCTAGCGGGGGGGGACTACAATGAGCAGTTCTTC.

V usage is TRBV6-6 and J usage is TRBJ2-7; D is unresolved. The CDR3 length is 15 residues. Germline loops: CDR1 MNHNY, CDR2 SVGAGI (reference sequence). Between the trimmed V and J ends, which lost 0 bases and 0 bases, there was a span of 9 bases. CDR3 sequence reads: CASSYSLTPSYEQYF. The CDR3 DNA reads as TGTGCCAGCAGTTACTCACTGACGCCCTCCTACGAGCAGTACTTC.

CDR3 DNA sequence: TGTGCCAGCAGCTTAGACCTCACCTCCTACGAGCAGTACTTC. It encodes CASSLDLTSYEQYF. This chain uses TRBV11-1 with TRBJ2-7; no firm D call. Trimming took 1 base from V and 0 from J, leaving 7 bases between them. CDR1 and CDR2 from the germline V gene are SGHAT and FQDESV (reference sequence). This CDR3 contains 14 residues.

A remark on this clonotype: A clone one base away is much larger, so this may be a read error. The gene calls are TRBV4-2 and TRBJ1-4, with D uncertain. The V gene's germline CDR1 is LGHNA and CDR2 YNFKEQ. This CDR3 has 15 amino acids. V dropped 0 bases and J dropped 4 bases, with 9 bases sitting between them. CDR3 amino acids: CASSQESQNNEKLFF. In nucleotides, the CDR3 is TGTGCCAGCAGCCAAGAGAGCCAGAATAATGAAAAACTGTTTTTT.

This clonotype occurred many times. This sequence joins TRBV28 and TRBJ1-6, with D unclear. CDR3 length equals 14 residues. Trimming left V 2 bases short and J 8 bases short, with 10 bases between. Germline V gene sequence: CDR1 MDHEN, CDR2 SYDVKM. The CDR3 coding sequence is TGTGCCAGCAGTTTACCGGGAAAATATTCACCCCTCCACTTT. It yields the protein CASSLPGKYSPLHF.